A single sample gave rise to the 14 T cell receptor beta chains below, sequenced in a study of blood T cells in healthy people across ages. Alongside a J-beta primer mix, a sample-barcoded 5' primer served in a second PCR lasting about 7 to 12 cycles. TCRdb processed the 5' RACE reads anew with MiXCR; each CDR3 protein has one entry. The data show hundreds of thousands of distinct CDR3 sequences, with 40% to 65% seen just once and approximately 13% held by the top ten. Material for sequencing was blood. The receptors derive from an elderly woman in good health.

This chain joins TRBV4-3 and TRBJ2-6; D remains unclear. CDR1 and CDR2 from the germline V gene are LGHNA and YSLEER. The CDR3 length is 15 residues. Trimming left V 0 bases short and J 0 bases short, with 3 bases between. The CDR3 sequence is CASSQEISGANVLTF. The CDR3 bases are TGCGCCAGCAGCCAAGAAATCTCTGGGGCCAACGTCCTGACTTTC.

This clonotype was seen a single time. DNA of the CDR3: TGTGCCAGTACTGGACTAGCGGGGAGAAACAATGAGCAGTACTTC. Encoded protein: CASTGLAGRNNEQYF. The chain is built from TRBV19 and TRBJ2-5; TRBD2 matches 12 bases. V trimming: 7 bases; J trimming: 11 bases; junction bases outside the gene matches: 14. CDR1 LNHDA and CDR2 SQIVND come from the germline V gene (reference sequence). The CDR3 has 15 residues.

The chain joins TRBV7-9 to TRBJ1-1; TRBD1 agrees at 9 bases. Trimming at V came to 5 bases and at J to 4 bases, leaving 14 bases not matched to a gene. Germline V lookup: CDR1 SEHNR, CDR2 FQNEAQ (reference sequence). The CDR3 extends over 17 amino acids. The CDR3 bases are TGTGCCAGCAGCGGGAAAATCGGGACAGGGCTCTCCACTGAAGCTTTCTTT. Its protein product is CASSGKIGTGLSTEAFF.

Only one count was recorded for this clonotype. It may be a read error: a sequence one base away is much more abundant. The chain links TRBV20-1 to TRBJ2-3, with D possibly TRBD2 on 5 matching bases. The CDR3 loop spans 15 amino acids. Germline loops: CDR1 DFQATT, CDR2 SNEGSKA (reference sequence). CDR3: CSARDGMEWGDAQYF. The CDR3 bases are TGCAGTGCTAGAGATGGTATGGAGTGGGGAGATGCGCAGTATTTT.

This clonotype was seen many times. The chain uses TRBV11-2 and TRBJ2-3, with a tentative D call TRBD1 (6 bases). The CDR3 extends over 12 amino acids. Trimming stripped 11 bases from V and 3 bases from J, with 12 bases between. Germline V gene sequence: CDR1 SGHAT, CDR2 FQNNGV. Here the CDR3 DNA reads TGTGCCTCGGGACAAAGGACAGATACGCAGTATTTT. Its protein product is CASGQRTDTQYF.

CDR3 sequence (DNA): TGCGCCAGCAGCCAAGATTGGGGGTCCCGGGAGCTGTTTTTT. Its protein is CASSQDWGSRELFF. J is TRBJ2-2 and V is TRBV4-1; either TRBD1 or TRBD2 may fit D (5 bases each). V was cut by 0 bases and J by 9 bases, with 11 bases left in between. From germline, CDR1 is MGHRA and CDR2 YSYEKL. The CDR3 is 14 amino acids.

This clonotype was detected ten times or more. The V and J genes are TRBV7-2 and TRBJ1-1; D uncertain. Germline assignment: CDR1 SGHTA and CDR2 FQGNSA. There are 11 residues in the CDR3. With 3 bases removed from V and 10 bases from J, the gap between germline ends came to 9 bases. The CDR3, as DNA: TGTGCCAGCAGCTTTTCAGTTGGAGCTTTCTTT. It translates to CASSFSVGAFF.

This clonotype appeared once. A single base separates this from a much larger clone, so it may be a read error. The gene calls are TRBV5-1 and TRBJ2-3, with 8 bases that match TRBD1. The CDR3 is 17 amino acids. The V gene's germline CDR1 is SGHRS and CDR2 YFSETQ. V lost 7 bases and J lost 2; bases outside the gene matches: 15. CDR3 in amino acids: CASGAYGQGSNTDTQYF. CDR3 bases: TGCGCCAGCGGCGCCTACGGACAGGGAAGTAACACAGATACGCAGTATTTT. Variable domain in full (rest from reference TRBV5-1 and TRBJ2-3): KAGVTQTPRYLIKTRGQQVTLSCSPISGHRSVSWYQQTPGQGLQFLFEYFSETQRNKGNFPGRFSGRQFSNSRSEMNVSTLELGDSALYLCASGAYGQGSNTDTQYFGPGTRLTVL.

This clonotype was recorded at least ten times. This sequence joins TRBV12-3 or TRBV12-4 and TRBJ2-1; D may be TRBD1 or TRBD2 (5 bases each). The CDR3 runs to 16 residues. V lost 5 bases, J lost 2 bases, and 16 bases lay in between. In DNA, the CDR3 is TGTGCCAGCAGTCCGCAGGGTACGGGGACCTACAATGAGCAGTTCTTC. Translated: CASSPQGTGTYNEQFF.

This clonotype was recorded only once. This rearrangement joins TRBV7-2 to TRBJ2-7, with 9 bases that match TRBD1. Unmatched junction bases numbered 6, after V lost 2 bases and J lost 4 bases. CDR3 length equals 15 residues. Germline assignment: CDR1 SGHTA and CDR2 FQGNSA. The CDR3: CASSLWGQGVYEQYF. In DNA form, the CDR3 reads TGTGCCAGCAGCTTATGGGGACAGGGAGTATACGAGCAGTACTTC.

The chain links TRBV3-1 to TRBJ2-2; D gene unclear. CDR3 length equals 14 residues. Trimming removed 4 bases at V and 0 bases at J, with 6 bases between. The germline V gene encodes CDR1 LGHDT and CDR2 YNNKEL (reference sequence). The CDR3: CASSREPNTGELFF. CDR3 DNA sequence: TGTGCCAGCAGCCGGGAACCGAACACCGGGGAGCTGTTTTTT.

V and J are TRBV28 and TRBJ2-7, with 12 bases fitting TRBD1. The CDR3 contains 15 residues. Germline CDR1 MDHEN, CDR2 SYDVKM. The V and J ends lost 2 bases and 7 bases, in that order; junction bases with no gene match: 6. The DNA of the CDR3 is TGTGCCAGCAGTTTAGGGACAGGGGGCGCGTGGGAGCAGTACTTC. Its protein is CASSLGTGGAWEQYF.

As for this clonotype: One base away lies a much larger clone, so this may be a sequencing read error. The CDR3, as DNA: TGTGCCGGTAGTATCCTTACTAGCGGGAGGTCCTATGAGCAGTTCTTC. Translated, it gives CAGSILTSGRSYEQFF. V gene TRBV19 combines with J gene TRBJ2-1, with TRBD2 matching 12 bases. Germline V lookup: CDR1 LNHDA, CDR2 SQIVND (reference sequence). This CDR3 spans 16 amino acids.

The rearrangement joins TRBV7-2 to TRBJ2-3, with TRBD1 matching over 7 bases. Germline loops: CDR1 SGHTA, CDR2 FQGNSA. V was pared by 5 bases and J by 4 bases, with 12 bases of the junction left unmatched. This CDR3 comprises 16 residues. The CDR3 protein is CASSVRDSGYPDTQYF. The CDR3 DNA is TGTGCCAGCAGCGTCCGGGACAGCGGCTATCCAGATACGCAGTATTTT. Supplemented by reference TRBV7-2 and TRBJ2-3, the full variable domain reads GAGVSQSPSNKVTEKGKDVELRCDPISGHTALYWYRQSLGQGLEFLIYFQGNSAPDKSGLPSDRFSAERTGGSVSTLTIQRTQQEDSAVYLCASSVRDSGYPDTQYFGPGTRLTVL.